This T cell receptor (beta chain) stems from a study of T cells after yellow fever vaccination. Study as a whole: In the case of low-cell-number fractions, SMART-Seq v4 Ultra Low Input was used for preparation.

Regarding the study as a whole: Clonotypes found in both CD4 and CD8 compartments made up a small share. Peak timing came faster in the weaker secondary response, day 5 versus 15.

With respect to this clonotype: What it recognizes is unknown.

By 5'RACE template switching, TCR cDNA was produced, with a universal primer site and UMIs added in the process. A single record per CDR3 protein comes from TCRdb applying MiXCR to the 5' RACE reads. The sample includes a few hundred thousand distinct CDR3 sequences, about 6% seen only once; the top ten take 15%. The CDR3 has 13 amino acids. Germline V gene sequence: CDR1 KGHSH, CDR2 LQKENI. V lost 4 bases to trimming and J lost 4 bases, with 7 bases between them. This TCR was recovered from a man in his thirties or forties who received the YFV17D yellow fever vaccine. This material consisted of PBMCs, taken 5 days after the yellow fever booster vaccination. The genes are TRBV18 and TRBJ2-2; D ambiguous. CDR3 residues: CASSRSTTGELFF. CDR3 in DNA: TGTGCCAGCTCACGCTCGACCACCGGGGAGCTGTTTTTT.